This TCR beta chain was identified in a study of human T cells and chemical hapten exposure. Per germline, CDR1 MNHEY and CDR2 SMNVEV (reference sequence). The junction had 3 bases not matched to a gene; V was cut back by 5 bases and J by 2 bases. The CDR3 has 15 residues. The sample's time point: patch test 2, 6 weeks after DPC sensitization. Treatment described: therapeutic diphenylcyclopropenone sensitization with weekly scalp DPC. One entry per CDR3 protein, called by TCRdb with MiXCR from the RACE reads. The sample includes 330,000 or so distinct CDR3 sequences, just under 6.5% of them seen just once.

The source was whole blood, collected in connection with sensitization to the hapten diphenylcyclopropenone (DPC). The chain recombines TRBV27 with TRBJ2-6; 7 positions agree with TRBD1. The source is a woman between 18 and 29 years old with alopecia areata. Some clones in this sample may be carry-over from other donors' samples. CDR3 sequence (DNA): TGTGCCAGCAGTCCTACAGGGGCTGGGGCCAACGTCCTGACTTTC. Translated, it gives CASSPTGAGANVLTF.